The 10 T cell receptor beta chains in this list originate from one sample, sequenced in a study of Graves' ophthalmopathy and Graves' hyperthyroidism. Amplification of the TCR beta CDR3 regions used RNA transcripts (as template). HTBI-primed RT-PCR formed the first round, and a multiplex PCR formed the second. TCRdb processed the multiplex PCR reads anew with MiXCR; each CDR3 protein has one entry. Of around 1.1 million distinct CDR3 sequences in the sample, less than 45% are singletons; the top ten hold approximately 12%. Input material: peripheral blood or thyroid tissue (not recorded which). The source is an adult man with Graves' hyperthyroidism.

This clonotype showed up just a few times. The chain carries TRBV9 and TRBJ1-4; 7 bases agree with TRBD1. With 4 bases clipped from V and 5 bases from J, the junction kept 8 bases outside the gene matches. CDR3 size: 15 residues. The germline CDR1 and CDR2 sequences are SGDLS and YYNGEE. CDR3 DNA: TGTGCCAGCAGCCCAGACAGGGTGTCGAATGAAAAACTGTTTTTT. Translating gives CASSPDRVSNEKLFF.

This clonotype was detected many times. The V call is TRBV9, the J call TRBJ2-7, with 9 bases identical to TRBD2. Trimming at V came to 3 bases and at J to 4 bases, leaving 5 bases not matched to a gene. This CDR3 contains 14 residues. Germline V gene data show CDR1 as SGDLS and CDR2 as YYNGEE. Here the CDR3 reads CASSEAGGIYEQYF. CDR3 sequence (DNA): TGTGCCAGCAGCGAAGCGGGAGGTATTTACGAGCAGTACTTC.

This clonotype appeared many times. The CDR3 nucleotides read TGCAGTGCTAAACAGGGGGCGGGGGAGACCCAGTACTTC. It encodes CSAKQGAGETQYF. The chain combines TRBV20-1 with TRBJ2-5; 9 bases fit TRBD1. CDR1 is DFQATT and CDR2 is SNEGSKA in the germline V gene (reference sequence). Germline trimming cut 4 bases from V and 5 bases from J; bases unmatched to any gene: 5. The CDR3 is 13 amino acids.

The gene calls are TRBV27 and TRBJ1-5; D is unclear. CDR1 MNHEY and CDR2 SMNVEV come from the germline V gene (reference sequence). Trimming shortened V by 6 bases and J by 4 bases, and 10 bases separated the two germline ends. The CDR3 has 13 residues. The DNA of the CDR3 is TGTGCCAGCAGCGGGGATTTTAATCAGCCCCAGCATTTT. Translating it yields CASSGDFNQPQHF.

The rearrangement links TRBV9 to TRBJ2-2; no clear D gene. Germline V CDR1 and CDR2: SGDLS, YYNGEE. The germline V and J ends were trimmed by 0 bases and 9 bases, with 6 bases remaining between them. This CDR3 is built from 12 residues. The CDR3: CASSVGLRELFF. DNA of the CDR3: TGTGCCAGCAGCGTAGGCCTGCGGGAGCTGTTTTTT.

This CDR3 reads CASSEPAGGYTF. DNA for the CDR3: TGCGCCAGCAGTGAGCCGGCGGGGGGCTACACCTTC. The chain carries TRBV10-2 and TRBJ1-2, with D unclear. The CDR3 extends over 12 amino acids. The ends were cut back, 2 bases at V and 8 bases at J, with 9 bases in the middle. Germline-derived CDR1 and CDR2 are WSHSY and SAAADI.

With respect to this clonotype: The CDR3 carries no conserved terminal phenylalanine or tryptophan, so it likely arises from a read error. The DNA is omitted, as the CDR3 cannot be located on it reliably, and the CDR3 follows TCRdb's listing. This rearrangement joins TRBV29-1 to TRBJ1-1. Germline CDR1 SQVTM, CDR2 ANQGSEA. The CDR3 region is 8 residues in length, termini included. The CDR3 loop reads CSVEDFLQ.

The V gene is TRBV7-8, the J gene TRBJ2-5; tentative D call: TRBD2 (6 bases). CDR3 length equals 17 residues. Germline CDR1 is SGHVS and CDR2 is FQNEAQ. The V end lost 5 bases, the J end lost 6 bases, and 25 bases lay between the germline ends. The CDR3 reads CASSRGSASELLKTQYF. The CDR3 DNA is TGTGCCAGCAGCCGGGGGTCGGCTAGCGAGTTATTGAAGACCCAGTACTTC.

This clonotype has ten or more counts. This chain links TRBV6-5 with TRBJ1-3; TRBD1 aligns across 7 bases. The CDR3 sequence is 14 residues long. Per germline, CDR1 MNHEY and CDR2 SVGAGI. J was trimmed by 2 bases and V by 2 bases; bases with no gene match: 0. Here the CDR3 DNA reads TGTGCCAGCAGTTACAGGGGGCCTGGAAACACCATATATTTT. It specifies CASSYRGPGNTIYF.

The table lists this clonotype with a few counts. The V gene is TRBV20-1, the J gene TRBJ2-2; TRBD2 agrees at 12 bases. Germline CDR1 reads DFQATT; CDR2 reads SNEGSKA (reference sequence). With V trimmed by 4 bases and J by 5 bases, 14 bases remained unmatched. CDR3 length equals 18 residues. The CDR3, as DNA: TGCAGTGCTATACGCTCCCCTAGCGGGGGGGCGTTTACCGGGGAGCTGTTTTTT. Translation gives CSAIRSPSGGAFTGELFF.